The TCR beta chain described here comes from a study of human T cells and chemical hapten exposure. Overall study results and limits: Among TCRs, those above 1 in 1000 frequency were unaffected by DPC sensitization.

Time point in this sample: healthy volunteer bleed at 2 weeks. Total RNA was isolated from whole blood that had not been fractionated. Regarding this clonotype: The antigen remains unidentified.

The CDR3 contains 15 residues. Trimming pared 3 bases from V and 7 bases from J, leaving 16 bases between. The study's library attached unique molecular identifiers to single cDNA molecules. In the original analysis: Sequenced samples showed a median of approximately 100,000 TCRs each, with counts running from 23,224 to 690,600. TCRdb called the RACE reads again in MiXCR, with one record for every CDR3 protein. These V and J calls rely on TCRdb rather than the paper's analysis. The data contain 25,000 to 35,000 distinct CDR3 sequences, over 7% of them singletons. The chain couples TRBV12-3 or TRBV12-4 to TRBJ2-1; D possibly corresponds to TRBD2 (6 bases). Sequencing was done on a sample of whole blood. This receptor was obtained from a human donor in good health. Some clones in this sample may be carry-over from other donors' samples. CDR3 residues: CASSFYRESENEQFF. The CDR3 DNA reads TGTGCCAGCAGTTTCTATCGGGAGAGCGAAAATGAGCAGTTCTTC.